These T cell receptor beta chains were read from a single sample in a study of regulatory T cells in long-lasting Graves disease. From the multiplex PCR reads, TCRdb called clonotypes with MiXCR, one entry per CDR3 protein. The sample carries about 520,000 distinct CDR3 sequences, around 13% recorded once. Another study also made use of these data, one on T cells in Graves' hyperthyroidism and ophthalmopathy.

The sample consisted of peripheral blood mononuclear cells (PBMCs), taken at new diagnosis, from a patient treated with antithyroid drugs. Every receptor here comes from a woman aged 25 to 39 with Graves disease. Both conserved end residues are part of each CDR3. The order of the fields is V gene, J gene, CDR3 protein.

TRBV11-2	TRBJ1-2	CASSFFDRDILSAGYTF
TRBV3-1	TRBJ2-7	CASSRRTATYEQYF
TRBV7-9	TRBJ2-5	CASFRLAQVVETQYF
TRBV12-3/TRBV12-4	TRBJ2-7	CASSFERSYEQYF
TRBV5-5	TRBJ1-5	CASSPIQSNLQPQHF
TRBV5-1	TRBJ2-5	CASSSQGTEETQYF
TRBV29-1	TRBJ2-4	CSVDSGPEGIQYF
TRBV7-9	TRBJ2-5	CASSSGAGETQYF
TRBV7-9	TRBJ1-1	CASSPSVQMNTEAFF
TRBV28	TRBJ2-7	CASSPPTGVTEQYF
TRBV7-9	TRBJ2-1	CASSSAFNEQFF
TRBV9	TRBJ2-1	CASSGDSYNEQLF
TRBV6-2/TRBV6-3	TRBJ2-1	CASIEYSINEQFF
TRBV2	TRBJ2-5	CASSAATAGETQYF
TRBV7-3	TRBJ2-7	CASSLSDSPSYEQYF
TRBV19	TRBJ1-1	CASIRTGGLTEAFF
TRBV10-3	TRBJ1-5	CASGQGKHQPQHF
TRBV25-1	TRBJ1-5	CASSDLGGTQHF
TRBV20-1	TRBJ1-1	CSATVRTEAFF
TRBV30	TRBJ2-3	CAWGTARTQYF
TRBV27	TRBJ2-7	CASSPFGTGSYEQYF
TRBV20-1	TRBJ1-5	CSARDHWGGPDQPQHF
TRBV20-1	TRBJ1-1	CSASWRVEAFF
TRBV7-2	TRBJ1-1	CASSFRATGEAFF
TRBV2	TRBJ1-6	CASREGRTAPLHF
TRBV28	TRBJ1-4	CASSTNRGGREKLFF
TRBV5-1	TRBJ2-1	CASSLIGAQGGSNEQFF
TRBV2	TRBJ2-1	CASSRQGYNEQFF
TRBV7-2	TRBJ2-5	CASSFYRETQYF